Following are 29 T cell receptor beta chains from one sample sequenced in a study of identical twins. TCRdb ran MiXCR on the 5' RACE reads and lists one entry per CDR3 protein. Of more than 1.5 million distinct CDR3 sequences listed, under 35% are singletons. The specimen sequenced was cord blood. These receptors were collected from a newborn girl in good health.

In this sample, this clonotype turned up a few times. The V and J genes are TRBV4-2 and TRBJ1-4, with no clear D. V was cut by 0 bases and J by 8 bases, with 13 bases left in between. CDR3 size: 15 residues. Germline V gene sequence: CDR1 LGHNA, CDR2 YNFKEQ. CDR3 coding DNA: TGTGCCAGCAGCCAAGATACCGTTGGGATAGAAAAACTGTTTTTT. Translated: CASSQDTVGIEKLFF.

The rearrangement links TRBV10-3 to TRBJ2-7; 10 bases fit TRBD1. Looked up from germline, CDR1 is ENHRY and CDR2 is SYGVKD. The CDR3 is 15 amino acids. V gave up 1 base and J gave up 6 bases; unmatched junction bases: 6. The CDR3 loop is CAISEYGTGESEQYF. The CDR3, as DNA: TGTGCCATCAGTGAGTACGGGACAGGGGAGAGCGAGCAGTACTTC.

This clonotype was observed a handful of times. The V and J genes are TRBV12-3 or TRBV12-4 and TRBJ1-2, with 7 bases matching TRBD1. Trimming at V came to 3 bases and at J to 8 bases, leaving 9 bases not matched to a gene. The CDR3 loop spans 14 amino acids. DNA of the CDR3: TGTGCCAGCAGTTTTAGGGGGCGCTTTATGGGCTACACCTTC. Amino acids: CASSFRGRFMGYTF.

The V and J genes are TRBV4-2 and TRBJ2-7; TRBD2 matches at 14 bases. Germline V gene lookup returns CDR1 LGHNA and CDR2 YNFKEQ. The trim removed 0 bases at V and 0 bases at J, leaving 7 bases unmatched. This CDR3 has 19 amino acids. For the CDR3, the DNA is TGTGCCAGCAGCCAAGACAGGACTAGCGGGAGGTCCGGCTCCTACGAGCAGTACTTC. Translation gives CASSQDRTSGRSGSYEQYF.

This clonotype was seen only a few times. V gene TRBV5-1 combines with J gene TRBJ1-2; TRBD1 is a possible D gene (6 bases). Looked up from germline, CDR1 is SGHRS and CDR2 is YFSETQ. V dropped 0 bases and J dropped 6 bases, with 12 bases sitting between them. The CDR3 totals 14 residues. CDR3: CASSLAGGADGYTF. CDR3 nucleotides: TGCGCCAGCAGCTTGGCCGGGGGGGCTGATGGCTACACCTTC.

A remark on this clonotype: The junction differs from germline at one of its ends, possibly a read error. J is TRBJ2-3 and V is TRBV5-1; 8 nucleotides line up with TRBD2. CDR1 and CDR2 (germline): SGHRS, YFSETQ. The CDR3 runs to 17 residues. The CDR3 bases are TGCGCCGGCAGCTCTGGTGTTAGCGGGGATTTCACAGATACGCAGTATTTT. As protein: CAGSSGVSGDFTDTQYF. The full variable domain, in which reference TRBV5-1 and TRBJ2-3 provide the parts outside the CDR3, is KAGVTQTPRYLIKTRGQQVTLSCSPISGHRSVSWYQQTPGQGLQFLFEYFSETQRNKGNFPGRFSGRQFSNSRSEMNVSTLELGDSALYLCAGSSGVSGDFTDTQYFGPGTRLTVL.

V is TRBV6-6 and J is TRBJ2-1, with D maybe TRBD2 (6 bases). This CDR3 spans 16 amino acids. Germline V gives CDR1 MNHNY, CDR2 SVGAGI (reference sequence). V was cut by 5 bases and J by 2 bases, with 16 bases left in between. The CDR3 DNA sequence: TGTGCCAGCAGTCCCCAATGGGGGGTCACCTACAATGAGCAGTTCTTC. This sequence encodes CASSPQWGVTYNEQFF.

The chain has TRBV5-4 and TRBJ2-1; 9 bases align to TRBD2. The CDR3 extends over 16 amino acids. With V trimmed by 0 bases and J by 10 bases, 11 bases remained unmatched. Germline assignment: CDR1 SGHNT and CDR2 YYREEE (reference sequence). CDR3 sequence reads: CASSLGRTSAGGEQFF. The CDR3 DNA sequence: TGTGCCAGCAGCTTGGGAAGGACTAGCGCGGGCGGAGAGCAGTTCTTC.

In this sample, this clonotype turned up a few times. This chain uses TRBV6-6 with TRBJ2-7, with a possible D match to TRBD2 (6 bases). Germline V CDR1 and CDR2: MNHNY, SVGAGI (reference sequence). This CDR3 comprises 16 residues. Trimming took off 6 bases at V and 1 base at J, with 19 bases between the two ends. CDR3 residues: CASSLTSLGRSYEQYF. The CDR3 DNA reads TGTGCCAGCAGCTTAACCTCCTTGGGGAGGTCCTACGAGCAGTACTTC.

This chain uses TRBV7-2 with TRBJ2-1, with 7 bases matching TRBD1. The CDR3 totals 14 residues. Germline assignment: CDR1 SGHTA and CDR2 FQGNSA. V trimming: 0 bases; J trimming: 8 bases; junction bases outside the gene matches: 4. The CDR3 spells CASSLAHRGYEQFF. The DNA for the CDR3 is TGTGCCAGCAGCTTAGCCCACAGGGGATATGAGCAGTTCTTC.

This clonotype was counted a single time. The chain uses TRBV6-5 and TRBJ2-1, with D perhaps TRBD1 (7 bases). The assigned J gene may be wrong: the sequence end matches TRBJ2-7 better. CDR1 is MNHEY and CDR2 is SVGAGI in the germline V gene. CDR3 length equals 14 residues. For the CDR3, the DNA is TGTGCCAGCAGTGGGACAGAGGACTACAATGAGCAGTACTTC. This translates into CASSGTEDYNEQYF.

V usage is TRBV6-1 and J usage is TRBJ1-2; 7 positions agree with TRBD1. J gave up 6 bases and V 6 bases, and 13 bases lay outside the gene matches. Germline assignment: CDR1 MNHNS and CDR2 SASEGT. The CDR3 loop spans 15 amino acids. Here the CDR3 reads CASSEGQPLYDGYTF. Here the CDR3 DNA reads TGTGCCAGCAGCGAGGGACAGCCTCTATACGATGGCTACACCTTC.

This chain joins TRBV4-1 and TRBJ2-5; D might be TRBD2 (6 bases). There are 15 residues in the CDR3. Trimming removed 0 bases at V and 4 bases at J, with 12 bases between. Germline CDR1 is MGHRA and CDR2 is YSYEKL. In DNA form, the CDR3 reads TGCGCCAGCAGCCAAGATGGGAGGACGGTAGAGACCCAGTACTTC. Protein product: CASSQDGRTVETQYF.

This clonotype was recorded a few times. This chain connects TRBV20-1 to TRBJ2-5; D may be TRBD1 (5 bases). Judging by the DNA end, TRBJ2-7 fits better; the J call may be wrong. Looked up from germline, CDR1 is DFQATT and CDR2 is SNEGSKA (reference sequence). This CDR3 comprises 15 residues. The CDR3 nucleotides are TGCAGTGCTAGAGATTCAGGGCCAAGCTCCTACGAGCAGTACTTC. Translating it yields CSARDSGPSSYEQYF.

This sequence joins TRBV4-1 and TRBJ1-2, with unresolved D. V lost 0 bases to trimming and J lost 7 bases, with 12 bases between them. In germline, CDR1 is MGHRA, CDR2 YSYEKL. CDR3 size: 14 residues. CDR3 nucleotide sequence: TGCGCCAGCAGCCAAGAGAGAGTGTCCGTTGGCTACACCTTC. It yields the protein CASSQERVSVGYTF.

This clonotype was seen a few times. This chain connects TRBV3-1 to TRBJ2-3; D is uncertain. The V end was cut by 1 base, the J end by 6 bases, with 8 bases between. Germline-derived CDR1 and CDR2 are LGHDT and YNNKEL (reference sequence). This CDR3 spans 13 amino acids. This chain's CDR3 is CASSQVGVDTQYF. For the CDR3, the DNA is TGTGCCAGCAGCCAAGTTGGAGTGGATACGCAGTATTTT.

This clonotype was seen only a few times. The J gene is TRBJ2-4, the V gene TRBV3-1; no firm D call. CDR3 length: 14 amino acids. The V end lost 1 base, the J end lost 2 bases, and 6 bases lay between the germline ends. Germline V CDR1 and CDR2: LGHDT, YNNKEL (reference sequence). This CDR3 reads CASSQVGSKNIQYF. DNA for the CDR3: TGTGCCAGCAGCCAAGTAGGTTCCAAAAACATTCAGTACTTC. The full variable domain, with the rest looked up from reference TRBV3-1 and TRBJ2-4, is DTAVSQTPKYLVTQMGNDKSIKCEQNLGHDTMYWYKQDSKKFLKIMFSYNNKELIINETVPNRFSPKSPDKAHLNLHINSLELGDSAVYFCASSQVGSKNIQYFGAGTRLSVL.

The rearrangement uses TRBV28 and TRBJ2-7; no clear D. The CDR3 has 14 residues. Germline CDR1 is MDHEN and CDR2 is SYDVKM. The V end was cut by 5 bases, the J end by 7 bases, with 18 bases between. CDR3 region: CASSPTGVSVEQYF. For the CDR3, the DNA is TGTGCCAGCAGTCCTACCGGCGTCTCTGTGGAGCAGTACTTC.

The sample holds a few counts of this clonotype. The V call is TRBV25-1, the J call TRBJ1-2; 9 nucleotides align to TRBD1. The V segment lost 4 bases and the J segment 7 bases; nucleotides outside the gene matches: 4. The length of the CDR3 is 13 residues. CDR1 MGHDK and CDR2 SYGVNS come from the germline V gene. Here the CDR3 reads CASSGSDRGGYTF. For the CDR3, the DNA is TGTGCCAGCAGTGGATCGGACAGGGGTGGCTACACCTTC.

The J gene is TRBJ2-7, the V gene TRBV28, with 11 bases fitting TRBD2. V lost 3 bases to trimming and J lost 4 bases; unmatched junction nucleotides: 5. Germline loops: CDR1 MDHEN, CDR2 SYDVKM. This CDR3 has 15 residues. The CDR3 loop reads CASSFYLAGGYEQYF. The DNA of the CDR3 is TGTGCCAGCAGTTTCTATCTAGCGGGAGGTTACGAGCAGTACTTC.

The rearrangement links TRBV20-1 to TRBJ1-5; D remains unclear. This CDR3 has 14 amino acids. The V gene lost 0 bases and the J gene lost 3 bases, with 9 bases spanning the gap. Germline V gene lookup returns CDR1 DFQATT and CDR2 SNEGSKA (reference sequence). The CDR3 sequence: CSARDLKDNQPQHF. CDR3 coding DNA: TGCAGTGCTAGAGATTTAAAGGACAATCAGCCCCAGCATTTT.

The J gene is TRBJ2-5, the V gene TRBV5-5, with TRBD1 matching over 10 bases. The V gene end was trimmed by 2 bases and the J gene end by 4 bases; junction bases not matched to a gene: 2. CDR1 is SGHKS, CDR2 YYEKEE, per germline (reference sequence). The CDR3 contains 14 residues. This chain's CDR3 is CASSFWTGGETQYF. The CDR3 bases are TGTGCCAGCAGCTTTTGGACAGGGGGAGAGACCCAGTACTTC.

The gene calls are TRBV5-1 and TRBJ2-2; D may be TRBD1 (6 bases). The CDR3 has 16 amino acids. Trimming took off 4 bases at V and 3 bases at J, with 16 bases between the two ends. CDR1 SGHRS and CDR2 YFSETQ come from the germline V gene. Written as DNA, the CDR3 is TGCGCCAGCAGCCCGGAACAGGGACATTACACCGGGGAGCTGTTTTTT. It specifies CASSPEQGHYTGELFF.

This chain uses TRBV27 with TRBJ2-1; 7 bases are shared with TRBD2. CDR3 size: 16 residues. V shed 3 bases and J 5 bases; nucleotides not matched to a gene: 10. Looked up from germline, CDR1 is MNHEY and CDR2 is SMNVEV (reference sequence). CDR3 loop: CASSFPGQGGNNEQFF. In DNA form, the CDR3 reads TGTGCCAGCAGTTTCCCCGGGCAGGGAGGGAACAATGAGCAGTTCTTC.

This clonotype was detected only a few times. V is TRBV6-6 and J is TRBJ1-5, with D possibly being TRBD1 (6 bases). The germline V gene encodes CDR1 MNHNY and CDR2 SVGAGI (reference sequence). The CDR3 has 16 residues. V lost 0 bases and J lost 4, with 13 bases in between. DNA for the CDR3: TGTGCCAGCAGTTACTCGATATCAGGGGCAAATCAGCCCCAGCATTTT. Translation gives CASSYSISGANQPQHF.

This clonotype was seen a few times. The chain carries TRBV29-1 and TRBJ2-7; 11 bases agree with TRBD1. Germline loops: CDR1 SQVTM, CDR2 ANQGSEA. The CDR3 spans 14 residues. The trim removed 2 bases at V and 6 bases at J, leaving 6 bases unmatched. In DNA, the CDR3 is TGCAGCGTTGAATGGGGGGACAGGGGGACCGAGCAGTACTTC. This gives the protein CSVEWGDRGTEQYF.

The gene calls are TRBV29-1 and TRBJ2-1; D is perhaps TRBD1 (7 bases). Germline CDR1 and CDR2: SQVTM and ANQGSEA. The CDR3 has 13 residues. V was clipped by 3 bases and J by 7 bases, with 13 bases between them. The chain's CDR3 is CSVDPGGFNEQFF. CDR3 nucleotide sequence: TGCAGCGTTGACCCAGGGGGGTTTAATGAGCAGTTCTTC.

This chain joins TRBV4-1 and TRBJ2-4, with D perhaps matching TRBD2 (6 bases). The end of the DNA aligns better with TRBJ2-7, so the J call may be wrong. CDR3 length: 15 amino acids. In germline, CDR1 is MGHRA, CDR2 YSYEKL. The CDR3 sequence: CASSQVGGKKYEQYF. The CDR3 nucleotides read TGCGCCAGCAGCCAAGTGGGAGGCAAAAAGTACGAGCAGTACTTC.

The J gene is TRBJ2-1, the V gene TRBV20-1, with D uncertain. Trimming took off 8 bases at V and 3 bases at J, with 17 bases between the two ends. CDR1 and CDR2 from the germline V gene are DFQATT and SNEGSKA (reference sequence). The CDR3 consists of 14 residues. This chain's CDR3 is CSSRPLQYYNEQFF. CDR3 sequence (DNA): TGCAGTTCCCGTCCGCTACAGTACTACAATGAGCAGTTCTTC.